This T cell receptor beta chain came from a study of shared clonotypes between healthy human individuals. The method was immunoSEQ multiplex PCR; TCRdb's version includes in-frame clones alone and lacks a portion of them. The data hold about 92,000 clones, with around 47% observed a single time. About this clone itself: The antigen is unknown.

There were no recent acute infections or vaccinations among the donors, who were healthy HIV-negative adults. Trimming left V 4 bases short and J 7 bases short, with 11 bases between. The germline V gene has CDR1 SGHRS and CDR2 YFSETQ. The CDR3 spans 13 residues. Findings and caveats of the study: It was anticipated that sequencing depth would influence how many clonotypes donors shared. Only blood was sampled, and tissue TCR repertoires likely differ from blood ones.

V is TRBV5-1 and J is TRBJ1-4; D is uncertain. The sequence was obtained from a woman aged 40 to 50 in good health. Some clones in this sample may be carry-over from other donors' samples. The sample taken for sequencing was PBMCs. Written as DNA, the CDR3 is TGCGCCAGCAGCCAAGATAGTGGTGAAAAACTGTTTTTT. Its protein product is CASSQDSGEKLFF.